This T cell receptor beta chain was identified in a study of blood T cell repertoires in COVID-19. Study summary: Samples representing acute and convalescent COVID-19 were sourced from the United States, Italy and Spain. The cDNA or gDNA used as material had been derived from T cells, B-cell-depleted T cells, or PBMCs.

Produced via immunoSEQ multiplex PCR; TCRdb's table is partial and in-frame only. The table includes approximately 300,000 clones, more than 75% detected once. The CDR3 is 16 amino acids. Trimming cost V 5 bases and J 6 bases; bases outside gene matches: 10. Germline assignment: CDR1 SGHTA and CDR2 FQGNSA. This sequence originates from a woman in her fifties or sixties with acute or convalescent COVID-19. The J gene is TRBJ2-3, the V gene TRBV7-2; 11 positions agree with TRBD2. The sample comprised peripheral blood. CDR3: CASSGAVAGGGDTQYF. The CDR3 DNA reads TGTGCCAGCAGCGGGGCGGTAGCGGGAGGGGGGGATACGCAGTATTTT.